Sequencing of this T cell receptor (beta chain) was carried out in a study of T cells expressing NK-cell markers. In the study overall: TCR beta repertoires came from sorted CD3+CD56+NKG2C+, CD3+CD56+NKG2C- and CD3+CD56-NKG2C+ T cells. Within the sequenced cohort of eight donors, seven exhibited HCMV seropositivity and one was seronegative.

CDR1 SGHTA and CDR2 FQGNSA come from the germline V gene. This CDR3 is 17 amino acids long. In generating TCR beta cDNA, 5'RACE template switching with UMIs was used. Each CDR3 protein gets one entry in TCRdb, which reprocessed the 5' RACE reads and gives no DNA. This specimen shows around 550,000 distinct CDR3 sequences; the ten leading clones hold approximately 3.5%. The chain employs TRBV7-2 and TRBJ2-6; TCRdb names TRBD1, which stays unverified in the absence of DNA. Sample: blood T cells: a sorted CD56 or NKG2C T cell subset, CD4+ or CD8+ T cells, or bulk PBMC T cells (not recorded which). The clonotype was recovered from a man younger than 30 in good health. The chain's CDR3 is CASSPTGTSFGANVLTF.